Listed here are 22 T cell receptor beta chains from one sample, sequenced in a study of Tregs in tolerant kidney transplant recipients. Clones were sequenced by immunoSEQ multiplex PCR, and TCRdb holds only the in-frame ones, with some missing. The sample lists 9,500 to 12,000 clones, under 95% occurring once. Antigens for these TCRs are unknown. Sequencing was performed on Tregs from blood cultured with allogeneic cells, taken before the transplant. The receptors shown here come from a human patient who received a combined kidney and bone marrow transplant.

The V call is TRBV29-1, the J call TRBJ1-1, with a possible D match to TRBD1 (6 bases). The CDR3 has 17 residues. V shed 4 bases and J shed 7 bases, with 28 bases lying between them. Germline CDR1 reads SQVTM; CDR2 reads ANQGSEA. The CDR3 coding sequence is TGCAGCGTTGGGTGGCGGTGGGGGCGCGAGGGTTCACTTGAAGCTTTCTTT. Its translation is CSVGWRWGREGSLEAFF.

The rearrangement joins TRBV7-9 to TRBJ2-5, with TRBD1 matching 7 bases. Germline V gene data show CDR1 as SEHNR and CDR2 as FQNEAQ (reference sequence). After removal of 6 bases from V and 5 bases from J, the junction contained 12 bases not matched to a gene. The CDR3 covers 15 residues. The CDR3, as DNA: TGTGCCAGCAGTTCAGGGACAGCTCCCTGGGAGACCCAGTACTTC. Its translation: CASSSGTAPWETQYF.

The V and J genes are TRBV19 and TRBJ2-7, with a tentative D call TRBD2 (6 bases). The CDR3 length is 14 residues. Germline CDR1 and CDR2: LNHDA and SQIVND (reference sequence). The ends were cut back, 5 bases at V and 4 bases at J, with 15 bases in the middle. CDR3 amino acids: CASSRGERVYEQYF. DNA for the CDR3: TGTGCCAGTAGTCGCGGGGAGAGGGTGTACGAGCAGTACTTC.

For this clone: Germline and junction disagree at one end, which may indicate a read error. CDR3 region: CASSVVQASCEQYF. In nucleotides, the CDR3 is TGTGCCAGCAGCGTAGTACAGGCGTCCTGCGAGCAGTACTTC. The chain recombines TRBV9 with TRBJ2-5, with TRBD1 as a possible D gene (5 bases). The J call is uncertain, as TRBJ2-7 better fits the DNA end. Germline values: CDR1 SGDLS, CDR2 YYNGEE. The CDR3 has 14 amino acids.

J is TRBJ2-7 and V is TRBV27, with 8 bases lining up with TRBD1. The germline gives CDR1 MNHEY, CDR2 SMNVEV (reference sequence). J was trimmed by 4 bases and V by 8 bases; bases with no gene match: 10. This CDR3 comprises 14 residues. The DNA for the CDR3 is TGTGCCAGCTCCGTCCGGGACAGGCTTTACGAGCAGTACTTC. It encodes CASSVRDRLYEQYF.

The chain carries TRBV7-3 and TRBJ2-7, with a weak D call TRBD1 (6 bases). This CDR3 has 13 amino acids. V lost 5 bases and J lost 2, with 10 bases in between. Germline V gives CDR1 SGHTA, CDR2 FQGTGA. The CDR3 nucleotides read TGTGCCAGCAGCCCGGGACACACCTACGAGCAGTACTTC. Translated: CASSPGHTYEQYF.

The chain recombines TRBV2 with TRBJ1-1; tentatively, D is TRBD1 (6 bases). Per the germline V gene, CDR1 is SNHLY and CDR2 is FYNNEI. The V and J ends lost 7 bases and 7 bases respectively, with 16 bases between them. The CDR3 has 13 residues. The CDR3 sequence is CASTSQGLNEAFF. In nucleotides, the CDR3 is TGTGCCAGCACCTCACAGGGCTTAAATGAAGCTTTCTTT.

The V and J genes are TRBV11-1 and TRBJ2-5, with 7 bases that match TRBD2. The CDR3 totals 14 residues. J lost 3 bases, V lost 4 bases, and 5 bases had no gene match. Looked up from germline, CDR1 is SGHAT and CDR2 is FQDESV (reference sequence). The CDR3 region is CASSSRGVEETQYF. The CDR3 DNA sequence: TGTGCCAGCAGCTCCCGGGGGGTAGAAGAGACCCAGTACTTC.

A note on this clone: The sample holds other DNA sequences that translate to the same CDR3. The chain has TRBV28 and TRBJ1-6; the D is unclear. The germline V and J ends were trimmed by 2 bases and 2 bases, with 7 bases remaining between them. The length of the CDR3 is 15 residues. The germline gives CDR1 MDHEN, CDR2 SYDVKM. The CDR3 here is CASSLVQAYNSPLHF. The DNA for the CDR3 is TGTGCCAGCAGTTTAGTCCAGGCCTATAATTCACCCCTCCACTTT. Combining the CDR3 with reference TRBV28 and TRBJ1-6 gives the whole variable domain DVKVTQSSRYLVKRTGEKVFLECVQDMDHENMFWYRQDPGLGLRLIYFSYDVKMKEKGDIPEGYSVSREKKERFSLILESASTNQTSMYLCASSLVQAYNSPLHFGNGTRLTVT.

The chain employs TRBV5-1 and TRBJ2-7; D is ambiguous. This CDR3 is built from 12 residues. Germline lookup yields CDR1 SGHRS and CDR2 YFSETQ. V lost 4 bases and J 0 bases, leaving 5 bases between the germline ends. The DNA of the CDR3 is TGCGCCAGCAGCCTAAACTCCTACGAGCAGTACTTC. It is translated as CASSLNSYEQYF.

CDR3 bases: TGTGCCAGCAGTTGGGGGACTAGCTATGAGCAGTTCTTC. It specifies CASSWGTSYEQFF. The rearrangement uses TRBV7-6 and TRBJ2-1, with 9 nucleotides matching TRBD2. Germline-derived CDR1 and CDR2 are SGHVS and FNYEAQ. J was trimmed by 8 bases and V by 6 bases; bases with no gene match: 5. The CDR3 extends over 13 amino acids.

The rearrangement uses TRBV6-5 and TRBJ2-5; D is possibly TRBD1 (5 bases). CDR1 and CDR2 (germline): MNHEY, SVGAGI. This CDR3 has 15 residues. The V end was cut by 6 bases, the J end by 3 bases, with 17 bases between. The CDR3 DNA reads TGTGCCAGCAGCCTTATTGACAGTTTTAAAGAGACCCAGTACTTC. This codes for CASSLIDSFKETQYF.

The chain carries TRBV1 and TRBJ2-2; the table gives TRBD1 as D, unverified against the DNA. TRBV1 is tagged as a pseudogene. The CDR3 covers 19 residues. CDR3 residues: CTSSQCRWGQGVSTGELFF. The CDR3 DNA sequence: TGCACCAGCAGCCAATGTAGATGGGGACAGGGGGTAAGCACCGGGGAGCTGTTTTTT.

The rearrangement joins TRBV30 to TRBJ2-7, with 15 bases lining up with TRBD2. The CDR3 consists of 14 residues. CDR1 is GTSNPN and CDR2 is SVGIG in the germline V gene (reference sequence). Trimming at V came to 5 bases and at J to 6 bases, leaving 5 bases not matched to a gene. The CDR3 DNA reads as TGTGCCTGGCTTGGGACTAGCGGGAGGACCGAGCAGTACTTC. Protein: CAWLGTSGRTEQYF.

This chain joins TRBV5-6 and TRBJ2-2; 8 bases line up with TRBD1. The CDR3 is 15 residues long. V lost 4 bases to trimming and J lost 4 bases; unmatched junction nucleotides: 6. The germline gives CDR1 SGHDT, CDR2 YYEEEE. The DNA of the CDR3 is TGTGCCAGCAGCGTGACAGGGGCGGGCACCGGGGAGCTGTTTTTT. This encodes CASSVTGAGTGELFF.

V usage is TRBV5-6 and J usage is TRBJ2-3; D might be TRBD1 (5 bases). V was clipped by 0 bases and J by 5 bases, with 10 bases between them. The CDR3 has 14 residues. Germline lookup yields CDR1 SGHDT and CDR2 YYEEEE. The CDR3 nucleotides are TGTGCCAGCAGCTTGGTAGGGGCGAGAGATACGCAGTATTTT. Translation gives CASSLVGARDTQYF.

This chain connects TRBV5-4 to TRBJ2-1; D is uncertain. The CDR3 sequence is 12 residues long. V was cut by 3 bases and J by 3 bases, with 4 bases left in between. Looked up from germline, CDR1 is SGHNT and CDR2 is YYREEE (reference sequence). Here the CDR3 reads CASSSYYNEQFF. The CDR3 coding sequence is TGTGCCAGCAGCTCCTACTACAATGAGCAGTTCTTC.

The rearrangement joins TRBV7-2 to TRBJ1-2, with a tentative D call TRBD1 (6 bases). This CDR3 contains 13 residues. CDR1 is SGHTA and CDR2 is FQGNSA in the germline V gene. V was cut by 5 bases and J by 4 bases, with 11 bases left in between. CDR3 protein: CASSTGQFYGYTF. CDR3 sequence (DNA): TGTGCCAGCAGCACAGGACAGTTCTATGGCTACACCTTC. The whole variable domain, filled in from reference TRBV7-2 and TRBJ1-2, reads GAGVSQSPSNKVTEKGKDVELRCDPISGHTALYWYRQSLGQGLEFLIYFQGNSAPDKSGLPSDRFSAERTGGSVSTLTIQRTQQEDSAVYLCASSTGQFYGYTFGSGTRLTVV.

The chain links TRBV21-1 to TRBJ2-3; the D segment call TRBD2 is taken from the table without a DNA check. TRBV21-1 is reported as a pseudogene. The CDR3 has 19 residues. CDR3 in amino acids: CASSSKREALQGGTDTQYF. CDR3 coding DNA: TGTGCCAGCAGCTCAAAGCGGGAGGCGTTACAAGGGGGCACAGATACGCAGTATTTT.

The rearrangement links TRBV7-9 to TRBJ1-4; no clear D. There are 15 residues in the CDR3. In germline, CDR1 is SEHNR, CDR2 FQNEAQ (reference sequence). The ends were cut back, 3 bases at V and 2 bases at J, with 10 bases in the middle. CDR3 protein: CASSFPRRTNEKLFF. The CDR3 DNA follows: TGTGCCAGCAGCTTCCCCCGGAGGACTAATGAAAAACTGTTTTTT.

The rearrangement uses TRBV7-8 and TRBJ2-3; 13 bases are shared with TRBD2. Germline trimming cut 3 bases from V and 3 bases from J; bases unmatched to any gene: 6. Germline V lookup: CDR1 SGHVS, CDR2 FQNEAQ. The CDR3 sequence is 17 residues long. The CDR3 loop is CASSFLPGLAGTDTQYF. The CDR3 nucleotides read TGTGCCAGCAGCTTTCTCCCGGGACTAGCGGGGACAGATACGCAGTATTTT.

This chain uses TRBV6-6 with TRBJ1-1; 7 bases line up with TRBD1. This CDR3 comprises 11 residues. V lost 2 bases to trimming and J lost 11 bases; unmatched junction nucleotides: 2. The germline gives CDR1 MNHNY, CDR2 SVGAGI (reference sequence). CDR3 coding DNA: TGTGCCAGCAGTTACCAGGGGGAGGCTTTCTTT. The encoded protein is CASSYQGEAFF.